This T cell receptor (beta chain) is drawn from a study of Graves' ophthalmopathy and Graves' hyperthyroidism. CDR1 ENHRY and CDR2 SYGVKD come from the germline V gene. This CDR3 comprises 13 residues. Trimming at V came to 4 bases and at J to 4 bases, leaving 3 bases not matched to a gene. From RNA, the CDR3 regions of TCR beta chains were amplified and sequenced. First-round RT-PCR used HTBI primers; second-round multiplex PCR followed. TCRdb re-called the multiplex PCR reads through MiXCR, storing one row per CDR3 protein. The repertoire holds 360,000 or so distinct CDR3 sequences, with about a sixth as singletons.

Source material: peripheral blood. The sequence was obtained from a woman aged 18-35 years with Graves' ophthalmopathy. The J gene is TRBJ2-5, the V gene TRBV10-3; 7 nucleotides line up with TRBD2. CDR3 in amino acids: CAISAGLIETQYF. The CDR3 bases are TGTGCCATCAGTGCGGGACTAATAGAGACCCAGTACTTC.